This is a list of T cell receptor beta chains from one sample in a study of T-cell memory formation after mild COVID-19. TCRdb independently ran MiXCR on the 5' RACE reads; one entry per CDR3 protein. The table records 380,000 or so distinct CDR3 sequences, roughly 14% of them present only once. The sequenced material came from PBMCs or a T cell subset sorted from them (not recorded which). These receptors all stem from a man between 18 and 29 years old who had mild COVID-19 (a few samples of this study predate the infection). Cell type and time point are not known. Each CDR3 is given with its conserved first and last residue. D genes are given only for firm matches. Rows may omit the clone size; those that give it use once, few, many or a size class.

CDR3 protein: CASSPGGWDTEAFF
CDR3 DNA: TGTGCCAGCAGCCCAGGGGGATGGGACACTGAAGCTTTCTTT
V gene: TRBV14
clone size: few
D gene: TRBD1
J gene: TRBJ1-1

CDR3 protein: CSARMDGRDTGELFF
CDR3 DNA: TGCAGTGCTAGAATGGACGGTAGGGACACCGGGGAGCTGTTTTTT
V gene: TRBV20-1
clone size: many
D gene: .
J gene: TRBJ2-2

CDR3 protein: CASRPLTDTQYF
CDR3 DNA: TGTGCCAGCAGGCCCCTCACAGATACGCAGTATTTT
V gene: TRBV2
clone size: many
D gene: .
J gene: TRBJ2-3

CDR3 protein: CSASGWDGYTF
CDR3 DNA: TGCAGTGCTTCCGGGTGGGATGGCTACACCTTC
V gene: TRBV20-1
clone size: few
D gene: .
J gene: TRBJ1-2

CDR3 protein: CASGSFGNEQFF
CDR3 DNA: TGTGCCAGCGGGTCCTTCGGGAATGAGCAGTTCTTC
V gene: TRBV7-2
clone size: many
D gene: .
J gene: TRBJ2-1

CDR3 protein: CASSLGRDRGYNEQFF
CDR3 DNA: TGTGCCAGCAGCTTAGGGCGGGACAGGGGGTACAATGAGCAGTTCTTC
V gene: TRBV7-3
clone size: .
D gene: TRBD1
J gene: TRBJ2-1

CDR3 protein: CASSARPGVQYSNYGYTF
CDR3 DNA: TGTGCCAGCAGCGCACGACCAGGGGTTCAGTACTCTAACTATGGCTACACCTTC
V gene: TRBV7-2
clone size: .
D gene: .
J gene: TRBJ1-2

CDR3 protein: CASSLGAGDPETQYF
CDR3 DNA: TGCGCCAGCAGCTTAGGTGCAGGAGACCCAGAGACCCAGTACTTC
V gene: TRBV5-1
clone size: few
D gene: .
J gene: TRBJ2-5

CDR3 protein: CSGGAGRHYGYTF
CDR3 DNA: TGCAGCGGGGGGGCAGGGAGGCACTATGGCTACACCTTC
V gene: TRBV29-1
clone size: .
D gene: .
J gene: TRBJ1-2

CDR3 protein: CASSQVVTGGNEQFF
CDR3 DNA: TGCGCCAGCAGCCAAGTGGTGACAGGCGGCAATGAGCAGTTCTTC
V gene: TRBV4-3
clone size: few
D gene: .
J gene: TRBJ2-1

CDR3 protein: CASSLTGLADLTDTQYF
CDR3 DNA: TGTGCCAGCAGCCTGACCGGACTAGCGGATCTCACAGATACGCAGTATTTT
V gene: TRBV4-2
clone size: few
D gene: TRBD2
J gene: TRBJ2-3

CDR3 protein: CASSYSPGPGADTQYF
CDR3 DNA: TGTGCCAGCAGTTACTCGCCGGGCCCCGGGGCAGATACGCAGTATTTT
V gene: TRBV6-6
clone size: .
D gene: .
J gene: TRBJ2-3

CDR3 protein: CASSQDGRRGGKSYEQYF
CDR3 DNA: TGTGCCAGCAGCCAAGACGGTCGTAGAGGGGGGAAATCCTACGAGCAGTACTTC
V gene: TRBV4-2
clone size: few
D gene: .
J gene: TRBJ2-7

CDR3 protein: CASSRGLVQDTQYF
CDR3 DNA: TGTGCCAGCAGTCGAGGACTAGTCCAAGATACGCAGTATTTT
V gene: TRBV7-3
clone size: .
D gene: TRBD2
J gene: TRBJ2-3

CDR3 protein: CASSSGGGEETQYF
CDR3 DNA: TGCGCCAGCAGCTCCGGTGGGGGGGAAGAGACCCAGTACTTC
V gene: TRBV5-1
clone size: few
D gene: TRBD2
J gene: TRBJ2-5

CDR3 protein: CASSRGTNTGELFF
CDR3 DNA: TGTGCCAGCAGCAGGGGAACCAACACCGGGGAGCTGTTTTTT
V gene: TRBV9
clone size: many
D gene: .
J gene: TRBJ2-2

CDR3 protein: CASSAHRGLANTGELFF
CDR3 DNA: TGTGCCAGCAGCGCCCACAGGGGACTCGCGAACACCGGGGAGCTGTTTTTT
V gene: TRBV11-2
clone size: few
D gene: .
J gene: TRBJ2-2

CDR3 protein: CASSLGQGTQPQHF
CDR3 DNA: TGTGCCAGCAGCTTGGGACAGGGCACGCAGCCCCAGCATTTT
V gene: TRBV7-9
clone size: many
D gene: TRBD1
J gene: TRBJ1-5

CDR3 protein: CASSDSQDREYF
CDR3 DNA: TGTGCCAGCAGCGATTCCCAGGACAGGGAATACTTC
V gene: TRBV5-6
clone size: many
D gene: TRBD1
J gene: TRBJ2-7

CDR3 protein: CASSLDGSGRVHEQYF
CDR3 DNA: TGTGCCAGCAGCTTAGACGGGAGCGGGAGGGTCCACGAGCAGTACTTC
V gene: TRBV11-2
clone size: .
D gene: TRBD2
J gene: TRBJ2-7

CDR3 protein: CARPLSHNEQFF
CDR3 DNA: TGTGCCAGACCGCTGTCCCACAATGAGCAGTTCTTC
V gene: TRBV4-2
clone size: .
D gene: .
J gene: TRBJ2-1

CDR3 protein: CASSPPAGDSTQYF
CDR3 DNA: TGTGCCAGCAGCCCCCCAGCGGGGGATAGTACGCAGTATTTT
V gene: TRBV11-2
clone size: .
D gene: TRBD2
J gene: TRBJ2-3

CDR3 protein: CASRAGLAGFSYEQYF
CDR3 DNA: TGCGCCAGCAGAGCGGGACTAGCGGGGTTCTCCTACGAGCAGTACTTC
V gene: TRBV4-1
clone size: few
D gene: TRBD2
J gene: TRBJ2-7

CDR3 protein: CATSETGAGGYTF
CDR3 DNA: TGTGCCACCAGTGAGACGGGGGCAGGTGGCTACACCTTC
V gene: TRBV24-1
clone size: .
D gene: .
J gene: TRBJ1-2

CDR3 protein: CASSQGQDNSPLHF
CDR3 DNA: TGCGCCAGCAGCCAAGGACAGGACAATTCACCCCTCCACTTT
V gene: TRBV4-3
clone size: .
D gene: .
J gene: TRBJ1-6

CDR3 protein: CASKRGSTDTQYF
CDR3 DNA: TGTGCCAGCAAGCGGGGTAGCACAGATACGCAGTATTTT
V gene: TRBV2
clone size: .
D gene: TRBD2
J gene: TRBJ2-3

CDR3 protein: CASGRPRETQYF
CDR3 DNA: TGTGCCAGTGGCCGGCCGCGCGAGACCCAGTACTTC
V gene: TRBV6-1
clone size: few
D gene: .
J gene: TRBJ2-5